This is a list of T cell receptor beta chains from one sample in a study of OX40 agonist ivuxolimab in advanced cancers. Profiled with immunoSEQ multiplex PCR; TCRdb holds only in-frame clones, not every one. The sample gives over 75,000 clones, less than 95% of which show up once; about 1.5% is in the top ten. Sequenced here: CD4+ or CD8+ T cells sorted from blood, sampled in a trial of the OX40 agonist ivuxolimab. The receptors come from an adult with an advanced solid tumor such as melanoma, head and neck, liver or kidney cancer. Both conserved end residues are part of each CDR3. D genes are given only for firm matches. Clone size is given for some rows only: seen once, a few or many times, or a class if the clone is expanded.

clone size: .; D gene: TRBD2; J gene: TRBJ2-7; V gene: TRBV7-2; CDR3 DNA: TGTGCCAGCAGCAATTTTTTTGCGGGAGGGACCGACGAGCAGTACTTC; CDR3 protein: CASSNFFAGGTDEQYF
clone size: few; D gene: .; J gene: TRBJ1-1; V gene: TRBV30; CDR3 DNA: TGTGCCTGGAGTGAGGGGGGCCTGAACACTGAAGCTTTCTTT; CDR3 protein: CAWSEGGLNTEAFF
clone size: .; D gene: TRBD1; J gene: TRBJ1-2; V gene: TRBV27; CDR3 DNA: TGTGCCAGCAGTTCCTATCGACAGGGGCACTATGGCTACACCTTC; CDR3 protein: CASSSYRQGHYGYTF
clone size: .; D gene: .; J gene: TRBJ1-2; V gene: TRBV30; CDR3 DNA: TGTGCCTGGAGTCCCGGCGAGAGCTACACCTTC; CDR3 protein: CAWSPGESYTF
clone size: .; D gene: TRBD1; J gene: TRBJ2-2; V gene: TRBV18; CDR3 DNA: TGTGCCAGCTCGCGACAGGGCGGGGAGCTGTTTTTT; CDR3 protein: CASSRQGGELFF
clone size: .; D gene: TRBD2; J gene: TRBJ2-7; V gene: TRBV30; CDR3 DNA: TGTGCCTGGAGTCCGGGACTAGTGGCCTACGAGCAGTACTTC; CDR3 protein: CAWSPGLVAYEQYF
clone size: .; D gene: TRBD1; J gene: TRBJ1-6; V gene: TRBV2; CDR3 DNA: TGTGCCAGCGGGGGACAGGGTGATTCACCCCTCCACTTT; CDR3 protein: CASGGQGDSPLHF
clone size: .; D gene: TRBD2; J gene: TRBJ2-2; V gene: TRBV7-2; CDR3 DNA: TGTGCCAGCAGCTTACTACTAGCGGGAGGGACCGGGGAGCTGTTTTTT; CDR3 protein: CASSLLLAGGTGELFF
clone size: .; D gene: .; J gene: TRBJ2-3; V gene: TRBV2; CDR3 DNA: TGTGCCAGCAGAGGGGGGGGAGTCACAGATACGCAGTATTTT; CDR3 protein: CASRGGGVTDTQYF
clone size: .; D gene: .; J gene: TRBJ2-1; V gene: TRBV11-2; CDR3 DNA: TGTGCCAGCAGCTCCCCCGGGCGGCCATACAGTGAGCAGTTCTTC; CDR3 protein: CASSSPGRPYSEQFF